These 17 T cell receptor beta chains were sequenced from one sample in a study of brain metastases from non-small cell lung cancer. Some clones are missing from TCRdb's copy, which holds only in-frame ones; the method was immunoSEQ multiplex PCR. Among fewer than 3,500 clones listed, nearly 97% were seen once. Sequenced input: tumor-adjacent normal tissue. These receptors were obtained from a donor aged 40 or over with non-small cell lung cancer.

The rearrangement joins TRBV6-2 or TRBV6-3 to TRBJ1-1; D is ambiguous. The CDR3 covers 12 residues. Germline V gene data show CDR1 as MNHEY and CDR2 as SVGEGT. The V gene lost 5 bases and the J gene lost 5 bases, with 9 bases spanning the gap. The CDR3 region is CASSRARTEAFF. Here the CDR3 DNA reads TGTGCCAGCAGTAGAGCGCGGACTGAAGCTTTCTTT.

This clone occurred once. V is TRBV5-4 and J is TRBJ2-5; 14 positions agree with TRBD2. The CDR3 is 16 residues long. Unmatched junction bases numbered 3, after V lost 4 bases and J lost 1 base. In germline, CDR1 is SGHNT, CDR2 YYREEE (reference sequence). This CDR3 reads CASSPGLAGAQETQYF. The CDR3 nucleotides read TGTGCCAGCAGCCCGGGACTAGCGGGAGCCCAAGAGACCCAGTACTTC. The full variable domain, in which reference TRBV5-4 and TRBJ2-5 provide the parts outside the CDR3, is ETGVTQSPTHLIKTRGQQVTLRCSSQSGHNTVSWYQQALGQGPQFIFQYYREEENGRGNFPPRFSGLQFPNYSSELNVNALELDDSALYLCASSPGLAGAQETQYFGPGTRLLVL.

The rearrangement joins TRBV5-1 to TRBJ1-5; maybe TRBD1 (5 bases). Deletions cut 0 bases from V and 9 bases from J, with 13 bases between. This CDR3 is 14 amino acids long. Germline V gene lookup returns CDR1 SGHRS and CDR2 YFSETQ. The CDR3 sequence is CASSLGAAQGPQHF. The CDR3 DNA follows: TGCGCCAGCAGCTTGGGGGCGGCTCAGGGGCCCCAGCATTTT.

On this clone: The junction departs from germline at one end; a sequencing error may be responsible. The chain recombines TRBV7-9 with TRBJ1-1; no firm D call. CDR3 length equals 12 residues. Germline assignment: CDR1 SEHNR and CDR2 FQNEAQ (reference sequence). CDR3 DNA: TGTACCAGTTCTCGGGCTAACACTGAAGCTTTCTTT. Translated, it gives CTSSRANTEAFF.

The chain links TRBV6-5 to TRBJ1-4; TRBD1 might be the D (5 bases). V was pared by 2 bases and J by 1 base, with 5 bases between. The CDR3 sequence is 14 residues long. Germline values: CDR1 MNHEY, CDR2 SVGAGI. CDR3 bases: TGTGCCAGCAGTTACGGGGGAACTAATGAAAAACTGTTTTTT. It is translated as CASSYGGTNEKLFF.

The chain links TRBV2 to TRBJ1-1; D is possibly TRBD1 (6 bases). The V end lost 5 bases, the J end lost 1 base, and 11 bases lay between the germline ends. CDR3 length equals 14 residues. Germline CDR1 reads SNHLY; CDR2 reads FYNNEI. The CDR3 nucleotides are TGTGCCAGCAGTACTGGGACAACGAACACTGAAGCTTTCTTT. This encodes CASSTGTTNTEAFF.

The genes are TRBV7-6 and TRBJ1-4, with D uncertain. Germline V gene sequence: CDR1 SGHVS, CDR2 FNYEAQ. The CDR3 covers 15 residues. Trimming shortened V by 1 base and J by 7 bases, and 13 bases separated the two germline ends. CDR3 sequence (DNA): TGTGCCAGCAGCTTAGGACCGAGGGTTGGTGAAAAACTGTTTTTT. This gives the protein CASSLGPRVGEKLFF.

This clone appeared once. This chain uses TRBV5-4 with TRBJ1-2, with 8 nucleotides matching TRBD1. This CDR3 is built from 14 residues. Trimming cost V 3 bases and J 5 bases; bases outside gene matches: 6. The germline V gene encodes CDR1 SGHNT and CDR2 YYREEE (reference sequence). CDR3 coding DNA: TGTGCCAGCAGCTACCCGGGACAGGTGTATGGCTACACCTTC. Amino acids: CASSYPGQVYGYTF.

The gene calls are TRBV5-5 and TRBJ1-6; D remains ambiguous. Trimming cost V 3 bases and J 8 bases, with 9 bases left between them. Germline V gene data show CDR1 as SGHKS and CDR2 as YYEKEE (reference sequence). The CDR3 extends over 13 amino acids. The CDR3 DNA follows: TGTGCCAGCAGCTGGGCCATAGATTCACCCCTCCACTTT. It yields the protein CASSWAIDSPLHF.

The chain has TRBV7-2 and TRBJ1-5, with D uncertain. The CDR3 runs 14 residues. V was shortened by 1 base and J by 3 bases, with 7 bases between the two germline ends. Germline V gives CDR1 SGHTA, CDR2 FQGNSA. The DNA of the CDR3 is TGTGCCAGCAGCTTAGTGGGTTTCAATCAGCCCCAGCATTTT. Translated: CASSLVGFNQPQHF.

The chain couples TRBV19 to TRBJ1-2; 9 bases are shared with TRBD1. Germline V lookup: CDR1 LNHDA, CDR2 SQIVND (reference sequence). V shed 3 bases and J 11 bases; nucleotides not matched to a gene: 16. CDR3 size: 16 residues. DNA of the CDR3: TGTGCCAGTAGTATGGAAGAGGACAGGGGATGGGGTGGTTACACCTTC. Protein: CASSMEEDRGWGGYTF.

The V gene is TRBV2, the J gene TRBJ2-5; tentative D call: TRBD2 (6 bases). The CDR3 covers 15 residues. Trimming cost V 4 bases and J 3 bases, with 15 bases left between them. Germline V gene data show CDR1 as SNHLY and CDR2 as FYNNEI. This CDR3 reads CASSGGTPFEETQYF. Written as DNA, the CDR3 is TGTGCCAGCAGTGGGGGGACTCCATTTGAAGAGACCCAGTACTTC.

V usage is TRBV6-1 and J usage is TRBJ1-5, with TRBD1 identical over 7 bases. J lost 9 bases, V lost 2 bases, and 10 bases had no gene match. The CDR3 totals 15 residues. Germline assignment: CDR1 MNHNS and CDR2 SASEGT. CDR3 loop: CASSERDSGLWPQHF. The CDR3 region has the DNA TGTGCCAGCAGTGAACGGGACAGCGGTTTATGGCCCCAGCATTTT.

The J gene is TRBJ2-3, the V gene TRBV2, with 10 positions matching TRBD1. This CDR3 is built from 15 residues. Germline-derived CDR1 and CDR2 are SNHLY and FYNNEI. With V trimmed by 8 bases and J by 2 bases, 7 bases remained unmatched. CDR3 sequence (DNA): TGTGCCAGCGGCCGGGACAGGGGCTTCACAGATACGCAGTATTTT. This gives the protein CASGRDRGFTDTQYF.

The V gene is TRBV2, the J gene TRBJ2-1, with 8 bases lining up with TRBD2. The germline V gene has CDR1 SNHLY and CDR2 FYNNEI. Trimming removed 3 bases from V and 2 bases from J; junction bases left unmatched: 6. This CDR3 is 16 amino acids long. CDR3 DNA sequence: TGTGCCAGCAGTGAGAGGTCTAGCGGGCCCTACAATGAGCAGTTCTTC. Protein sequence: CASSERSSGPYNEQFF.

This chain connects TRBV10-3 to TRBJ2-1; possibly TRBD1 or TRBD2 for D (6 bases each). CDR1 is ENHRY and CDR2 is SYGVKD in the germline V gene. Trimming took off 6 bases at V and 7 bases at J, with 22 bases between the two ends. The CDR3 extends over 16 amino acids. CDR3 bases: TGTGCCATCAGGGCCTCTCAGGGGCTAGCGCAGAATGAGCAGTTCTTC. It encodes CAIRASQGLAQNEQFF.

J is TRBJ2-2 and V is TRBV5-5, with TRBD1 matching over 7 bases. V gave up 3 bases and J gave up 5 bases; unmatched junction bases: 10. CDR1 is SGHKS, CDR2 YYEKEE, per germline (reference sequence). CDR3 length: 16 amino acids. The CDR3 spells CASSYRQGRGTGELFF. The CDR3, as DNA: TGTGCCAGCAGCTACAGACAGGGTAGAGGAACCGGGGAGCTGTTTTTT.